This TCR beta chain was captured by sequencing in a study of blood T cell repertoires in COVID-19. Looking at the study overall: PBMCs, B-cell-depleted T cells, or T cells provided the cDNA or gDNA that made up the material.

Sequencing used immunoSEQ multiplex PCR; TCRdb keeps in-frame clones, though not all of them. The sample has 110,000 to 150,000 clones, about four fifths seen once. CDR3 length: 16 residues. V was shortened by 2 bases and J by 0 bases, with 13 bases between the two germline ends. Germline CDR1 reads SGDLS; CDR2 reads YYNGEE. Participants reported their clinical history, and cohort assignment relied on those reports. All exposed participants met a person with COVID-19 within 2 weeks before entering the study. This clonotype originated in a woman between 18 and 30 years old who had been exposed to COVID-19. The chain couples TRBV9 to TRBJ2-3, with D hard to call. The source material was PBMCs or T cells enriched from blood (not recorded which). The CDR3: CASSVTLASSTDTQYF. The CDR3 nucleotides read TGTGCCAGCAGCGTCACCTTAGCCAGCAGCACAGATACGCAGTATTTT.